This T cell receptor beta chain was identified during a study of cytotoxic CD8 clonotypes in ibrutinib-treated CLL. Background on the study: Median treatment time before response sampling was 12 months, range 6 to 36. Mean values per sample were 255,043 productive templates and 98,000 or so productive rearrangements. Whole-study results and caveats: Clonality at baseline surpassed age-matched healthy donors and tracked circulating CD8+ T-cell counts.

Assay: immunoSEQ multiplex PCR; the TCRdb copy retains only in-frame clones and omits some. The sample has 150,000 to 200,000 clones, over 75% seen once; the top ten hold around 3.1%. Turning to this clone: Its cognate antigen is unknown.

Germline CDR1 and CDR2: ENHRY and SYGVKD. The CDR3 consists of 15 residues. V lost 2 bases and J lost 4; bases outside the gene matches: 7. This receptor was obtained from a human donor with chronic lymphocytic leukemia. This material consisted of PBMCs, taken at disease progression, from a patient treated with ibrutinib. This chain joins TRBV10-3 and TRBJ2-7, with TRBD1 matching 8 bases. CDR3 nucleotides: TGTGCCATCAGTGAGCGGACAGGGTTTGGATACGAGCAGTACTTC. Its protein product is CAISERTGFGYEQYF.